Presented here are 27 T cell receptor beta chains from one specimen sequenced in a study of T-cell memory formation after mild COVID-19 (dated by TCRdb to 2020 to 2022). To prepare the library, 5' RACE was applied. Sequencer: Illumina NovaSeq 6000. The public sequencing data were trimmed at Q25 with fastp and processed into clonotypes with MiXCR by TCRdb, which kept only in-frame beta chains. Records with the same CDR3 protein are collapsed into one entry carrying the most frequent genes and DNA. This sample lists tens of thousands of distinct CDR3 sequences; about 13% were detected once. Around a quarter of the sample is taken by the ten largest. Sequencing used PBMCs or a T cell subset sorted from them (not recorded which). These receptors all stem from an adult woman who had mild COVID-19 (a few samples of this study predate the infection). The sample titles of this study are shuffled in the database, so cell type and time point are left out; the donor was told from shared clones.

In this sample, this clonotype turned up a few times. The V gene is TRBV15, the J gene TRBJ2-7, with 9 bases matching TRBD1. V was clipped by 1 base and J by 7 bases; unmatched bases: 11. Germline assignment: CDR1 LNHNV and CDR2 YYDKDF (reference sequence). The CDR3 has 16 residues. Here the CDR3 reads CATSRGLQGASREQYF. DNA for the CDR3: TGTGCCACCAGCAGAGGACTACAGGGGGCCTCGAGGGAGCAGTACTTC.

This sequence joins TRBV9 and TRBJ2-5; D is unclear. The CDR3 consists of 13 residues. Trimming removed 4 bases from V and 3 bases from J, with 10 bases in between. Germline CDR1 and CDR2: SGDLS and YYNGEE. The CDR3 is CASSPTFKETQYF. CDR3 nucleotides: TGTGCCAGCAGCCCCACTTTTAAAGAGACCCAGTACTTC.

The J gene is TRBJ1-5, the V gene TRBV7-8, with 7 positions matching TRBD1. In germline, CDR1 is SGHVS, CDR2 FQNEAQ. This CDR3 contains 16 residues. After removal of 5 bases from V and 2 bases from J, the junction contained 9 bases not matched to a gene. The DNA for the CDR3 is TGTGCCAGCAGCCCCTTGGGAGGGGGCGGCAATCAGCCCCAGCATTTT. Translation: CASSPLGGGGNQPQHF.

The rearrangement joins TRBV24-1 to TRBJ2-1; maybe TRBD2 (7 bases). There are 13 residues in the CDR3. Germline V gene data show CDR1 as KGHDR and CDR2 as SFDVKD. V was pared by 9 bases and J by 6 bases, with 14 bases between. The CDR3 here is CATRRGGGNEQFF. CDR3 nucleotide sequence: TGTGCCACCCGGAGGGGGGGCGGCAATGAGCAGTTCTTC.

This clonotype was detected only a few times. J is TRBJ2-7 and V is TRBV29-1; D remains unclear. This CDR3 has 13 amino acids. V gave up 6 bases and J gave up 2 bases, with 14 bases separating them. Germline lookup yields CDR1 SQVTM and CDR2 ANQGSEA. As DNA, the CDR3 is TGCAGCGTCCTCGGACCGCAGACCTACGAGCAGTACTTC. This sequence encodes CSVLGPQTYEQYF.

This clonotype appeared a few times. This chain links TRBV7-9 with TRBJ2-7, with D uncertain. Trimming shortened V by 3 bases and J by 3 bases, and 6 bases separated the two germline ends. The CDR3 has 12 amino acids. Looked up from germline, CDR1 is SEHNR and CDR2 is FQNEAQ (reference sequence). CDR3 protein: CASSFKGYEQYF. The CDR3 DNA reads TGTGCCAGCAGCTTTAAAGGCTACGAGCAGTACTTC.

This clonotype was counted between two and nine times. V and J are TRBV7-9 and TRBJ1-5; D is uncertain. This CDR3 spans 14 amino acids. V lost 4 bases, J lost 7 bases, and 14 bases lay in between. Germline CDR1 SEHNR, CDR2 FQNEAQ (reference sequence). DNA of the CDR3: TGTGCCAGCAGCTCGGCCCCAAGATGGCAGCCCCAGCATTTT. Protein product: CASSSAPRWQPQHF.

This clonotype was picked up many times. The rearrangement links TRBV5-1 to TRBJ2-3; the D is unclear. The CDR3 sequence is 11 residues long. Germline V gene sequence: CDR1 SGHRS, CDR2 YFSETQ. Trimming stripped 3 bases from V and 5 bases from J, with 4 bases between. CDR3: CASSSRDTQYF. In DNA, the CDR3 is TGCGCCAGCAGCTCCCGAGATACGCAGTATTTT.

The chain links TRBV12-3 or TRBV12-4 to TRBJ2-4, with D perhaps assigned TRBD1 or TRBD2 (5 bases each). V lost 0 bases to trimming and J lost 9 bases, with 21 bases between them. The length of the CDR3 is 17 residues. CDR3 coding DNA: TGTGCCAGCAGTTTAGCGGATTTACAGCGAGGGGAGAGCATTCAGTACTTC. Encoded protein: CASSLADLQRGESIQYF.

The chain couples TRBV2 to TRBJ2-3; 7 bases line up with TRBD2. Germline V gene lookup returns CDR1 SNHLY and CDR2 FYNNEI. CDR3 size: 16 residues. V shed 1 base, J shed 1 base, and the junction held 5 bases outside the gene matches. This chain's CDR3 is CASSEVSLAGTDTQYF. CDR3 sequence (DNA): TGTGCCAGCAGTGAAGTCTCGCTAGCGGGCACAGATACGCAGTATTTT. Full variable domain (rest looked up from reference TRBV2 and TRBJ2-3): EPEVTQTPSHQVTQMGQEVILRCVPISNHLYFYWYRQILGQKVEFLVSFYNNEISEKSEIFDDQFSVERPDGSNFTLKIRSTKLEDSAMYFCASSEVSLAGTDTQYFGPGTRLTVL.

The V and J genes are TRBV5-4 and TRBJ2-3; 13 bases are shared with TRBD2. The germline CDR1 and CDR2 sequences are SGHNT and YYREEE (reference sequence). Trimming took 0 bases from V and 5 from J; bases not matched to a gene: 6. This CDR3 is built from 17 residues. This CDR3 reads CASSLEGLAGIIDTQYF. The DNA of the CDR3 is TGTGCCAGCAGCTTGGAGGGACTAGCGGGAATCATAGATACGCAGTATTTT. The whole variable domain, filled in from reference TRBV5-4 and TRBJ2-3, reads ETGVTQSPTHLIKTRGQQVTLRCSSQSGHNTVSWYQQALGQGPQFIFQYYREEENGRGNFPPRFSGLQFPNYSSELNVNALELDDSALYLCASSLEGLAGIIDTQYFGPGTRLTVL.

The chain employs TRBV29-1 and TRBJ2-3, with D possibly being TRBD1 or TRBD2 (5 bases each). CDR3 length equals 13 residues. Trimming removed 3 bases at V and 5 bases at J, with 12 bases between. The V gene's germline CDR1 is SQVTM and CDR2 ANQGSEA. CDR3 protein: CSVDGQGEDTQYF. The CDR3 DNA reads TGCAGCGTTGACGGGCAGGGAGAAGATACGCAGTATTTT.

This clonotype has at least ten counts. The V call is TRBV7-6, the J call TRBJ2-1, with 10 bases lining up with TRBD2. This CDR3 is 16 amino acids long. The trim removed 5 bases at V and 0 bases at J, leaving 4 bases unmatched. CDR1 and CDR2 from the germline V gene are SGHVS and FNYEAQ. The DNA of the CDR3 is TGTGCCAGCAGCCCCCGGACTAGCGGCTCCTACAATGAGCAGTTCTTC. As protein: CASSPRTSGSYNEQFF.

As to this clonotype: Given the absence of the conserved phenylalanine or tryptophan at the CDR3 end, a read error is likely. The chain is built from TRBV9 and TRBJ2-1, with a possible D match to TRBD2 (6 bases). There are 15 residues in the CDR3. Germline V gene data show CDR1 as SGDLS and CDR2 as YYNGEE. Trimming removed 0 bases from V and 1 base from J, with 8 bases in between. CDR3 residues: CASSVAGESYNEQFL. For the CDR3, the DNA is TGTGCCAGCAGCGTAGCGGGAGAATCCTACAATGAGCAGTTCTTA.

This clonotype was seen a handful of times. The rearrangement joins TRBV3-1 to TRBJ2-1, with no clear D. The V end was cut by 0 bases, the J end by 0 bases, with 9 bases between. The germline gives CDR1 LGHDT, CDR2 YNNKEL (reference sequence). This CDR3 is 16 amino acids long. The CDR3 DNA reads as TGTGCCAGCAGCCAAGACAAGAGCAGCTCCTACAATGAGCAGTTCTTC. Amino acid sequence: CASSQDKSSSYNEQFF.

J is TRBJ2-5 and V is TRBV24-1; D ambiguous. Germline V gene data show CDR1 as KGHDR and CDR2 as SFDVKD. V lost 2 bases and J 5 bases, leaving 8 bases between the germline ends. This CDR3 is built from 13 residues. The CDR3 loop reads CATSDYEVETQYF. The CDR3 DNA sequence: TGTGCCACCAGTGATTATGAGGTCGAGACCCAGTACTTC.

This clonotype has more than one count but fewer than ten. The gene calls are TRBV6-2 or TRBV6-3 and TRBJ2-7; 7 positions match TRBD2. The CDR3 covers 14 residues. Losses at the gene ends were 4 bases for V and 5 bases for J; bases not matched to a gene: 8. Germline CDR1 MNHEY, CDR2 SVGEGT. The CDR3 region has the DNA TGTGCCAGCAGTTTATTGCGGGAGAACGACGAGCAGTACTTC. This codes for CASSLLRENDEQYF.

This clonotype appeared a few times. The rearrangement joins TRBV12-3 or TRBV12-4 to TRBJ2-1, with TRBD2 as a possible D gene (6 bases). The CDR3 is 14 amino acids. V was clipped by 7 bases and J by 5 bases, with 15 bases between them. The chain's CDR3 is CASILGGIHNEQFF. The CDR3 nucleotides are TGTGCCAGCATCCTGGGGGGAATTCACAATGAGCAGTTCTTC.

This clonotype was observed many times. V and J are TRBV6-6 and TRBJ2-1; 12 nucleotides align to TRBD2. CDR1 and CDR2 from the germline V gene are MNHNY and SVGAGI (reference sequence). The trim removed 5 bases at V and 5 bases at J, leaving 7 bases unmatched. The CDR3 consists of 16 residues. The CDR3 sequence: CASSKTSGRRNNEQFF. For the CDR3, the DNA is TGTGCCAGCAGTAAGACTAGCGGGAGAAGGAACAATGAGCAGTTCTTC.

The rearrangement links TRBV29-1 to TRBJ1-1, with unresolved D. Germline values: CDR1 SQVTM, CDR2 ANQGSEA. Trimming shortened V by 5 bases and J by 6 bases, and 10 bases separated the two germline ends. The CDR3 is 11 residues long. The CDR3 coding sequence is TGCAGCGTTTTCCTTGCGGCTGAAGCTTTCTTT. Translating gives CSVFLAAEAFF.

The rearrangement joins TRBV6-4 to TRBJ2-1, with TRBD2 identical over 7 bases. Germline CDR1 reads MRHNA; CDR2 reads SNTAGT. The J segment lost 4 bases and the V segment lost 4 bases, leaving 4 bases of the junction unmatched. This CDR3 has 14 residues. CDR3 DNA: TGTGCCAGCAGTGTTGGTAGCGGGTACAATGAGCAGTTCTTC. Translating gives CASSVGSGYNEQFF.

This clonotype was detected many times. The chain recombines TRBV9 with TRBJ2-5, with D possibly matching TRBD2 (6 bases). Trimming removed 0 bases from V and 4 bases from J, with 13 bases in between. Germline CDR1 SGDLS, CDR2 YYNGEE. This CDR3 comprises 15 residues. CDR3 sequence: CASSVGGALGETQYF. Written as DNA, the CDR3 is TGTGCCAGCAGCGTAGGCGGGGCTCTGGGAGAGACCCAGTACTTC.

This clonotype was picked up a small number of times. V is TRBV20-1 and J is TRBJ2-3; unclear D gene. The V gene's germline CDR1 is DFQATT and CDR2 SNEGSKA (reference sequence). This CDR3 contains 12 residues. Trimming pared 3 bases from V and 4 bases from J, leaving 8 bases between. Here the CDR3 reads CSARAPADTQYF. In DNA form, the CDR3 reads TGCAGTGCTAGGGCACCCGCAGATACGCAGTATTTT.

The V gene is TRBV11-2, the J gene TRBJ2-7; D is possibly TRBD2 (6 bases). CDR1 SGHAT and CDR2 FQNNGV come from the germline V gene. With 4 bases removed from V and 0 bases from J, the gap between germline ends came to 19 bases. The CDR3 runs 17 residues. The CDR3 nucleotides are TGTGCCAGCAGCTCAAGCCCGGGACTTACAAGCTCCTACGAGCAGTACTTC. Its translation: CASSSSPGLTSSYEQYF.

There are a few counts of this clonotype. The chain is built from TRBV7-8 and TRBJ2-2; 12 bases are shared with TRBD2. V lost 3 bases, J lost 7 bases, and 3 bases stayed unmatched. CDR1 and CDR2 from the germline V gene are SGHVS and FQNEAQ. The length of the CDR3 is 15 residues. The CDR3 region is CASSFWTSGDGELFF. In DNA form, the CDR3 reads TGTGCCAGCAGCTTCTGGACTAGCGGGGACGGGGAGCTGTTTTTT.

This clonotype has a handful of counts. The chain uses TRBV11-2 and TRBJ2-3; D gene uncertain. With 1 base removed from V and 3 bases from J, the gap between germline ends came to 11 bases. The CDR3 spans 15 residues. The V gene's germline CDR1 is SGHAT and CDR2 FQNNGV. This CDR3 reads CASSLAQFWTDTQYF. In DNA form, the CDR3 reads TGTGCCAGCAGCTTAGCACAGTTCTGGACAGATACGCAGTATTTT.

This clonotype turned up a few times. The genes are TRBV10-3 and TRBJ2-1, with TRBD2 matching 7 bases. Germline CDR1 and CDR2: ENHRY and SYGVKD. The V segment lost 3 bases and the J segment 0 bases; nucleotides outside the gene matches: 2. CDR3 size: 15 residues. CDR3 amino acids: CAISERLASYNEQFF. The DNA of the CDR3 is TGTGCCATCAGTGAAAGACTAGCCTCCTACAATGAGCAGTTCTTC.